One and the same sample provided the 24 T cell receptor beta chains below, sequenced in a study of long-term antiretroviral therapy in people with HIV (dated by TCRdb to between 2021 and 2022). The immunoSEQ hsTCRB v3.0 assay was used at survey level resolution to sequence the TRB variable region. TCRdb re-hosts the immuneACCESS table, in-frame sequences only. Its copies lack some clones; in the studies checked, an unresolved V gene accounts for under half of them, and the cause for the rest is not known. For this sample there are about 33,000 clones; 60% to 85% appear just once. The ten most abundant clones make up around 7.5% of the sample. Specimen: unsorted PBMCs, collected 2 years after starting antiretroviral therapy. The receptor source for this set is a woman aged 45-60 years with HIV.

This chain joins TRBV9 and TRBJ1-1, with D hard to call. Trimming took 4 bases from V and 11 from J, leaving 18 bases between them. Germline values: CDR1 SGDLS, CDR2 YYNGEE. CDR3 size: 13 residues. CDR3: CASSPINQPFAFF. Written as DNA, the CDR3 is TGTGCCAGCAGCCCCATCAATCAGCCTTTTGCTTTCTTT.

The chain combines TRBV6-1 with TRBJ1-3, with D unclear. Germline CDR1 and CDR2: MNHNS and SASEGT. The length of the CDR3 is 12 residues. Trimming stripped 4 bases from V and 3 bases from J, with 4 bases between. This CDR3 is CASSGLGNTIYF. The CDR3 nucleotides read TGTGCCAGCAGTGGGCTTGGAAACACCATATATTTT.

The J gene is TRBJ1-1, the V gene TRBV30; no reliable D call. The CDR3 extends over 12 amino acids. Between the trimmed V and J ends, which lost 2 bases and 7 bases, there was a span of 11 bases. Germline loops: CDR1 GTSNPN, CDR2 SVGIG (reference sequence). This CDR3 reads CAWSPLDVEAFF. The CDR3 DNA reads as TGTGCCTGGAGTCCGTTGGACGTTGAAGCTTTCTTT.

The chain employs TRBV29-1 and TRBJ2-3; D unresolved. The CDR3 spans 12 residues. The germline CDR1 and CDR2 sequences are SQVTM and ANQGSEA. V was pared by 4 bases and J by 0 bases, with 5 bases between. CDR3 nucleotides: TGCAGCGTTGTAGGTAGCACAGATACGCAGTATTTT. It codes for CSVVGSTDTQYF.

The chain has TRBV6-1 and TRBJ2-7, with 8 bases lining up with TRBD2. CDR1 and CDR2 from the germline V gene are MNHNS and SASEGT. J lost 2 bases, V lost 4 bases, and 7 bases had no gene match. This CDR3 is 15 amino acids long. CDR3: CASSAPGLGTYEQYF. The CDR3 DNA sequence: TGTGCCAGCAGTGCTCCGGGACTAGGGACCTACGAGCAGTACTTC.

The rearrangement joins TRBV19 to TRBJ1-5; perhaps TRBD1 as D (5 bases). The CDR3 has 21 amino acids. V was pared by 0 bases and J by 0 bases, with 24 bases between. Germline loops: CDR1 LNHDA, CDR2 SQIVND (reference sequence). CDR3 coding DNA: TGTGCCAGTAGTATAGAGAACCGCCCCGGACAAGGCCCACATAGCAATCAGCCCCAGCATTTT. Amino acids: CASSIENRPGQGPHSNQPQHF.

This chain joins TRBV12-5 and TRBJ1-5; unclear D gene. This CDR3 contains 17 residues. The V end lost 2 bases, the J end lost 7 bases, and 21 bases lay between the germline ends. CDR1 and CDR2 from the germline V gene are LGHNT and FRNRAP. The CDR3 protein is CASGLTRHLLENQPQHF. As DNA, the CDR3 is TGTGCTAGTGGTTTGACCCGACACTTACTAGAAAACCAGCCCCAGCATTTT.

The rearrangement links TRBV25-1 to TRBJ2-2; D is uncertain. In germline, CDR1 is MGHDK, CDR2 SYGVNS. V was shortened by 7 bases and J by 7 bases, with 13 bases between the two germline ends. This CDR3 has 13 amino acids. The CDR3 here is CASTSGLHGELFF. The CDR3 DNA follows: TGTGCCAGCACCTCCGGCTTGCACGGGGAGCTGTTTTTT.

The V gene is TRBV9, the J gene TRBJ1-6; TRBD1 might be the D (6 bases). Germline V lookup: CDR1 SGDLS, CDR2 YYNGEE. With 3 bases removed from V and 5 bases from J, the gap between germline ends came to 12 bases. This CDR3 comprises 15 residues. CDR3 sequence reads: CASSGTGSNNSPLHF. In nucleotides, the CDR3 is TGTGCCAGCAGCGGTACAGGGAGTAATAATTCACCCCTCCACTTT.

The chain recombines TRBV6-1 with TRBJ1-2; weak D call: TRBD1 (6 bases). The V gene's germline CDR1 is MNHNS and CDR2 SASEGT. CDR3 size: 13 residues. V was pared by 6 bases and J by 8 bases, with 16 bases between. Here the CDR3 DNA reads TGTGCCAGCAGCCCAGGGAGGGGGAGCGGCTACACCTTC. As protein: CASSPGRGSGYTF.

This clone has only one observation. This rearrangement joins TRBV7-9 to TRBJ2-4; the match to TRBD2 covers 9 bases. Trimming removed 5 bases from V and 0 bases from J; junction bases left unmatched: 8. Germline assignment: CDR1 SEHNR and CDR2 FQNEAQ (reference sequence). This CDR3 spans 17 amino acids. The CDR3 loop reads CASSLLSGGVAKNIQYF. In nucleotides, the CDR3 is TGTGCCAGCAGCCTACTTAGCGGGGGTGTAGCCAAAAACATTCAGTACTTC.

The chain has TRBV6-1 and TRBJ2-1, with 10 bases identical to TRBD2. Germline V gene lookup returns CDR1 MNHNS and CDR2 SASEGT. J gave up 4 bases and V 2 bases, and 5 bases lay outside the gene matches. The CDR3 length is 16 residues. In DNA form, the CDR3 reads TGTGCCAGCAGTGAAACACTAGCGGGGAGGTACAATGAGCAGTTCTTC. This encodes CASSETLAGRYNEQFF.

As DNA, the CDR3 is TGTGCCAGCTGTGACAGATACACCGGGGAGCTGTTTTTT. It codes for CASCDRYTGELFF. The rearrangement uses TRBV6-6 and TRBJ2-2, with D possibly matching TRBD1 (5 bases). The CDR3 is 13 residues long. Germline V lookup: CDR1 MNHNY, CDR2 SVGAGI (reference sequence). The V end was cut by 8 bases, the J end by 3 bases, with 10 bases between.

The chain recombines TRBV27 with TRBJ1-1; D may be TRBD1 (5 bases). CDR3 size: 11 residues. The germline gives CDR1 MNHEY, CDR2 SMNVEV (reference sequence). V was cut by 8 bases and J by 11 bases, with 15 bases left in between. The CDR3 DNA sequence: TGTGCCAGCGATGGGGGGGAGGGGGCTTTCTTT. This gives the protein CASDGGEGAFF.

To note about this clone: The sample has other DNA sequences that encode this CDR3 too. The chain carries TRBV27 and TRBJ2-3; D is unclear. The V and J ends lost 5 bases and 4 bases respectively, with 7 bases between them. The germline CDR1 and CDR2 sequences are MNHEY and SMNVEV (reference sequence). This CDR3 comprises 12 residues. CDR3 sequence: CASSPTSDTQYF. The DNA for the CDR3 is TGTGCCAGCAGTCCCACGTCAGATACGCAGTATTTT.

V gene TRBV6-4 combines with J gene TRBJ1-2; D remains ambiguous. The CDR3 has 14 amino acids. Germline values: CDR1 MRHNA, CDR2 SNTAGT. V lost 6 bases and J lost 2, with 13 bases in between. The CDR3 nucleotides are TGTGCCAGCAGGACCTACCCTGGGAACTATGGCTACACCTTC. Residues: CASRTYPGNYGYTF.

The chain joins TRBV5-1 to TRBJ1-5, with 7 bases fitting TRBD1. Germline V CDR1 and CDR2: SGHRS, YFSETQ. V lost 4 bases to trimming and J lost 5 bases; unmatched junction nucleotides: 9. The CDR3 has 15 amino acids. The CDR3 loop is CASSRTGERDQPQHF. The CDR3 nucleotides read TGCGCCAGCAGCAGAACAGGGGAGCGGGATCAGCCCCAGCATTTT.

The chain employs TRBV14 and TRBJ2-3, with D tentatively TRBD1 or TRBD2 (5 bases each). The V gene lost 2 bases and the J gene lost 6 bases, with 21 bases spanning the gap. The V gene's germline CDR1 is SGHDN and CDR2 FVKESK. The CDR3 loop spans 17 amino acids. CDR3 loop: CASSQPLGKGEGDTQYF. CDR3 DNA sequence: TGTGCCAGCAGCCAACCTCTAGGAAAAGGCGAGGGGGATACGCAGTATTTT.

The chain's CDR3 is CASSQSLGTGGRPYV. The DNA of the CDR3 is TGCGCCAGCAGCCAGAGCCTCGGGACAGGGGGCCGCCCGTACGTC. The chain carries TRBV4-1 and TRBJ2-7; 12 bases agree with TRBD1. From germline, CDR1 is MGHRA and CDR2 YSYEKL. Trimming took 3 bases from V and 12 from J; bases not matched to a gene: 12. There are 15 residues in the CDR3.

J is TRBJ1-1 and V is TRBV6-5, with TRBD1 matching over 9 bases. Looked up from germline, CDR1 is MNHEY and CDR2 is SVGAGI. V trimming: 10 bases; J trimming: 11 bases; junction bases outside the gene matches: 11. The CDR3 totals 12 residues. CDR3 protein: CATQTGGRGAFF. CDR3 DNA sequence: TGTGCCACCCAGACAGGGGGTCGGGGTGCTTTCTTT.

The chain employs TRBV7-9 and TRBJ1-3, with D unclear. V was shortened by 5 bases and J by 1 base, with 15 bases between the two germline ends. The CDR3 sequence is 16 residues long. Looked up from germline, CDR1 is SEHNR and CDR2 is FQNEAQ (reference sequence). The CDR3 here is CASSRLLDGSGNTIYF. As DNA, the CDR3 is TGTGCCAGCAGCAGATTACTTGACGGTTCTGGAAACACCATATATTTT.

V gene TRBV15 combines with J gene TRBJ1-5; 8 positions match TRBD1. V shed 2 bases, J shed 7 bases, and the junction held 4 bases outside the gene matches. Germline V gene lookup returns CDR1 LNHNV and CDR2 YYDKDF (reference sequence). The CDR3 length is 14 residues. The CDR3: CATSRRTGRQPQHF. CDR3 DNA sequence: TGTGCCACCAGCAGACGGACAGGGAGACAGCCCCAGCATTTT.

The table lists this clone with a few counts. This chain connects TRBV10-3 to TRBJ1-2; D not resolved. The CDR3 is 11 residues long. The V gene's germline CDR1 is ENHRY and CDR2 SYGVKD. V lost 3 bases and J lost 4, with 3 bases in between. Written as DNA, the CDR3 is TGTGCCATCAGTGAACTCTATGGCTACACCTTC. It translates to CAISELYGYTF.

The CDR3 reads CASSLGGQASEKYF. In nucleotides, the CDR3 is TGTGCCAGCAGCTTAGGGGGGCAGGCTAGCGAGAAGTATTTT. The V call is TRBV7-2, the J call TRBJ2-3, with D perhaps being TRBD1 or TRBD2 (6 bases each). This CDR3 is built from 14 residues. CDR1 is SGHTA, CDR2 FQGNSA, per germline. The V end lost 1 base, the J end lost 13 bases, and 18 bases lay between the germline ends.